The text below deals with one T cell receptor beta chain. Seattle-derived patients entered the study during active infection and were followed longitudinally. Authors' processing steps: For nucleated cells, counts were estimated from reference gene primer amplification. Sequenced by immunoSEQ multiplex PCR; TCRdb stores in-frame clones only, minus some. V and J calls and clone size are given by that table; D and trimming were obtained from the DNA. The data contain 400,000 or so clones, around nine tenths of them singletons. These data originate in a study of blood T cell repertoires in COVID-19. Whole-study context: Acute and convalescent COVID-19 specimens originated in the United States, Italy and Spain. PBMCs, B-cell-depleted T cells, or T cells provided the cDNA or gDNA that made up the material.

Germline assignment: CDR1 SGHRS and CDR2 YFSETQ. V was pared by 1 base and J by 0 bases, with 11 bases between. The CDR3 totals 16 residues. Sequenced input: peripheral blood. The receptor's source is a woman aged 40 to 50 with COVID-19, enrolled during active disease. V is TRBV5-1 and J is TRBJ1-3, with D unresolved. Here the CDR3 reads CASSLSSLSSGNTIYF. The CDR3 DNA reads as TGCGCCAGCAGCTTGAGCTCTTTAAGCTCTGGAAACACCATATATTTT. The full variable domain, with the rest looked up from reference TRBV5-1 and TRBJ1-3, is KAGVTQTPRYLIKTRGQQVTLSCSPISGHRSVSWYQQTPGQGLQFLFEYFSETQRNKGNFPGRFSGRQFSNSRSEMNVSTLELGDSALYLCASSLSSLSSGNTIYFGEGSWLTVV.